This T cell receptor (beta chain) was sequenced for a study of T cell repertoires in ileal Crohn's disease. Study at large: At surgery, 30% to 35% of patients smoked, with median disease duration approximately 8 years. Postoperative therapy was given to about half: around eleven thiopurines, about 19 anti-TNF agents. Biopsies of the neoterminal ileum at postoperative colonoscopy form M6 samples.

The trim removed 6 bases at V and 1 base at J, leaving 3 bases unmatched. This CDR3 contains 14 residues. Germline V gives CDR1 MNHEY, CDR2 SVGAGI. Time point given: neoterminal ileum biopsy at postoperative endoscopy, about 6 months after surgery. For this clone: The target antigen is unknown.

Clones were sequenced by immunoSEQ multiplex PCR, and TCRdb holds only the in-frame ones, with some missing. The repertoire holds about 13,000 clones, with around 78% as singletons. Study-level findings and limits: Endoscopy was done a median around seven months after surgery.

Sequenced sample: ileal tissue. The clonotype was recovered from an adult with Crohn's disease. The rearrangement links TRBV6-5 to TRBJ1-2; 9 bases line up with TRBD1. The CDR3 loop is CASSKDRGNYGYTF. The CDR3 DNA is TGTGCCAGCAGCAAGGACAGGGGTAACTATGGCTACACCTTC.